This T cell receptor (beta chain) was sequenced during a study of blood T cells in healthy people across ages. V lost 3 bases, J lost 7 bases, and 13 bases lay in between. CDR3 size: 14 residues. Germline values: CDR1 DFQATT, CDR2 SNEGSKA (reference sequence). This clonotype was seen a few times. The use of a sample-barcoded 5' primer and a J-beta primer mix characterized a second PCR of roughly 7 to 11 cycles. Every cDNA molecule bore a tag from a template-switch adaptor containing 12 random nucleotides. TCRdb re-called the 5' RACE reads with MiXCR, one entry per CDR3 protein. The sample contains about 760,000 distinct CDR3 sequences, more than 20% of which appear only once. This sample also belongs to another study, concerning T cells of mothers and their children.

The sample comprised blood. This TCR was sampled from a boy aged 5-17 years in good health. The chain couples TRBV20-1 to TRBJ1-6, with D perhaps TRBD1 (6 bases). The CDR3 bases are TGCAGTGCTAGGTCAGGACAGAGGAATTCACCCCTCCACTTT. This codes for CSARSGQRNSPLHF.